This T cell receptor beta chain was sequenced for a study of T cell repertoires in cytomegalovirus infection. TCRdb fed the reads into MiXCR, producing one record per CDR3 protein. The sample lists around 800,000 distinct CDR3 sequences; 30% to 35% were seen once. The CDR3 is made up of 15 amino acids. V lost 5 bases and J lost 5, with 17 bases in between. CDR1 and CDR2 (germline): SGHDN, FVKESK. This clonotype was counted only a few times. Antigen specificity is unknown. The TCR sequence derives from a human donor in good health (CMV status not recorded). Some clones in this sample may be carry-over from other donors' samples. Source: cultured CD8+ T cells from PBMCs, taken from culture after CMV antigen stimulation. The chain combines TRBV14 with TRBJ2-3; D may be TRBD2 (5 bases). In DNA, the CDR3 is TGTGCCAGCAGCTTCCTCCCCGGGGATGGAGATACGCAGTATTTT. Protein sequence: CASSFLPGDGDTQYF.